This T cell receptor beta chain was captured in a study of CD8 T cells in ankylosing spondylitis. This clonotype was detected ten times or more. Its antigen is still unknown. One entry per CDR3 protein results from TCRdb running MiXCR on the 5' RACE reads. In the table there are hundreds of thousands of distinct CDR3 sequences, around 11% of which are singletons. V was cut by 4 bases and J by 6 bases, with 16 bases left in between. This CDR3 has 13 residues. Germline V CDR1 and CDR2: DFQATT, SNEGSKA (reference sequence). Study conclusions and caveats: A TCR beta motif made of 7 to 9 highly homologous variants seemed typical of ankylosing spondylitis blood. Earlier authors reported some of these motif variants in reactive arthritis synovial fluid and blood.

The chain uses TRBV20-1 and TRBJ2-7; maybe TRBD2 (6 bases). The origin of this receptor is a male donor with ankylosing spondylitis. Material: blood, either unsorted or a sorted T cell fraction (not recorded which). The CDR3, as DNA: TGCAGTGCTACCGAGCAGGGACTCGGCGAGCAGTACTTC. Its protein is CSATEQGLGEQYF.